The 27 T cell receptor beta chains reported below all come from one sample, sequenced in a study of technical replicates of blood from a few donors. Clones were sequenced by immunoSEQ multiplex PCR, and TCRdb holds only the in-frame ones, with some missing. The table lists about 81,000 clones, about 90% of them singletons. Sample: T cells isolated from PBMCs. These receptors all stem from a human donor in good health.

The CDR3 reads CSAPSRGEQYF. The CDR3, as DNA: TGCAGTGCACCTAGTCGGGGAGAGCAGTACTTC. The rearrangement uses TRBV20-1 and TRBJ2-7; possible D gene TRBD2, 5 bases. The CDR3 has 11 amino acids. V was shortened by 6 bases and J by 7 bases, with 13 bases between the two germline ends. Germline V gene lookup returns CDR1 DFQATT and CDR2 SNEGSKA (reference sequence).

The chain carries TRBV4-1 and TRBJ2-7; D call uncertain. V was clipped by 4 bases and J by 2 bases, with 6 bases between them. CDR1 is MGHRA, CDR2 YSYEKL, per germline. The CDR3 loop spans 12 amino acids. The DNA of the CDR3 is TGCGCCAGCAGCCTAGATACCTACGAGCAGTACTTC. Translation gives CASSLDTYEQYF.

The chain employs TRBV7-6 and TRBJ2-1; 7 nucleotides line up with TRBD1. The J segment lost 0 bases and the V segment lost 4 bases, leaving 3 bases of the junction unmatched. Germline V CDR1 and CDR2: SGHVS, FNYEAQ. The CDR3 totals 15 residues. The CDR3 loop reads CASSSGTASYNEQFF. CDR3 DNA: TGTGCCAGCAGCTCCGGGACAGCCTCCTACAATGAGCAGTTCTTC.

This clone was counted a single time. This chain uses TRBV5-1 with TRBJ1-1; D not resolved. Deletions cut 0 bases from V and 3 bases from J, with 12 bases between. Per germline, CDR1 SGHRS and CDR2 YFSETQ. This CDR3 is 15 amino acids long. The CDR3: CASSLVGEVDTEAFF. The DNA of the CDR3 is TGCGCCAGCAGCTTGGTCGGGGAGGTAGACACTGAAGCTTTCTTT.

This chain joins TRBV11-1 and TRBJ2-2; TRBD1 agrees at 7 bases. CDR3 length: 16 residues. J lost 1 base, V lost 4 bases, and 6 bases had no gene match. Germline V lookup: CDR1 SGHAT, CDR2 FQDESV (reference sequence). In DNA, the CDR3 is TGTGCCAGCAGCTCAAGGACAGGCCGGAACACCGGGGAGCTGTTTTTT. It yields the protein CASSSRTGRNTGELFF.

CDR3 nucleotides: TGTGCCAGCAGCATCCACAGGGGTCTCGCCACCGGGGAGCTGTTTTTT. Protein: CASSIHRGLATGELFF. This chain joins TRBV7-6 and TRBJ2-2; 7 bases align to TRBD1. Germline lookup yields CDR1 SGHVS and CDR2 FNYEAQ. The CDR3 is 16 amino acids. The V gene end was trimmed by 5 bases and the J gene end by 4 bases; junction bases not matched to a gene: 10.

The chain uses TRBV29-1 and TRBJ2-1, with a possible D match to TRBD2 (6 bases). The CDR3 runs to 12 residues. Trimming removed 3 bases at V and 7 bases at J, with 10 bases between. Germline V lookup: CDR1 SQVTM, CDR2 ANQGSEA. This CDR3 reads CSVERGLNEQFF. CDR3 DNA: TGCAGCGTTGAGCGGGGCCTAAATGAGCAGTTCTTC.

The V and J genes are TRBV6-5 and TRBJ1-2; 11 bases are shared with TRBD1. Germline V gene lookup returns CDR1 MNHEY and CDR2 SVGAGI. J lost 4 bases, V lost 4 bases, and 5 bases had no gene match. CDR3 length: 15 amino acids. Here the CDR3 DNA reads TGTGCCAGCAGTTGGGACAGGGGGGTTATCTATGGCTACACCTTC. Its translation is CASSWDRGVIYGYTF.

The chain joins TRBV7-9 to TRBJ1-1; 7 bases are shared with TRBD1. The germline gives CDR1 SEHNR, CDR2 FQNEAQ (reference sequence). CDR3 size: 13 residues. Trimming took 4 bases from V and 2 from J; bases not matched to a gene: 1. The CDR3 DNA follows: TGTGCCAGCAGCTGGACAGGAAACACTGAAGCTTTCTTT. Translated: CASSWTGNTEAFF.

This rearrangement joins TRBV5-1 to TRBJ2-1, with 7 bases matching TRBD2. The CDR3 contains 15 residues. The germline CDR1 and CDR2 sequences are SGHRS and YFSETQ. The ends lost 4 bases at V and 7 bases at J; junction bases unmatched: 11. CDR3 amino acids: CASSLRTREVNEQFF. CDR3 coding DNA: TGCGCCAGCAGCCTACGGACTAGGGAGGTAAATGAGCAGTTCTTC.

The CDR3 spells CASSQLLAGGPSEQFF. The CDR3 DNA reads as TGCGCCAGCAGCCAACTGCTAGCGGGAGGGCCCTCTGAGCAGTTCTTC. The chain couples TRBV4-1 to TRBJ2-1, with 12 bases aligning to TRBD2. CDR3 length equals 16 residues. Trimming removed 2 bases from V and 9 bases from J; junction bases left unmatched: 8. Looked up from germline, CDR1 is MGHRA and CDR2 is YSYEKL.

The V call is TRBV11-2, the J call TRBJ1-1; no definite D call. The germline V gene has CDR1 SGHAT and CDR2 FQNNGV. There are 15 residues in the CDR3. V shed 0 bases and J shed 2 bases, with 10 bases lying between them. The CDR3 region is CASSLDRWPNTEAFF. DNA for the CDR3: TGTGCCAGCAGCTTAGATCGATGGCCAAACACTGAAGCTTTCTTT.

This clone showed up just once. This rearrangement joins TRBV9 to TRBJ2-7; D remains unclear. V lost 0 bases and J 2 bases, leaving 15 bases between the germline ends. Germline V gives CDR1 SGDLS, CDR2 YYNGEE. The length of the CDR3 is 16 residues. CDR3 sequence reads: CASSVDPLSVTYEQYF. The CDR3 nucleotides read TGTGCCAGCAGCGTAGACCCTTTGAGTGTTACCTACGAGCAGTACTTC.

The chain couples TRBV7-2 to TRBJ2-7; D possibly corresponds to TRBD2 (6 bases). The germline gives CDR1 SGHTA, CDR2 FQGNSA. V was shortened by 0 bases and J by 1 base, with 10 bases between the two germline ends. This CDR3 region has 15 residues. The CDR3 DNA follows: TGTGCCAGCAGCTTAGCGAGCGGGTCGTCCTACGAGCAGTACTTC. Amino acids: CASSLASGSSYEQYF. The entire variable domain, with the rest obtained from reference TRBV7-2 and TRBJ2-7, is as follows: GAGVSQSPSNKVTEKGKDVELRCDPISGHTALYWYRQSLGQGLEFLIYFQGNSAPDKSGLPSDRFSAERTGGSVSTLTIQRTQQEDSAVYLCASSLASGSSYEQYFGPGTRLTVT.

This chain connects TRBV25-1 to TRBJ2-3; no clear D. Germline-derived CDR1 and CDR2 are MGHDK and SYGVNS. Trimming pared 1 base from V and 4 bases from J, leaving 9 bases between. CDR3 length equals 14 residues. Here the CDR3 DNA reads TGTGCCAGCAGTGAATCTCTAGTGCCAGATACGCAGTATTTT. Translated, it gives CASSESLVPDTQYF.

The V and J genes are TRBV5-1 and TRBJ2-1; 10 bases agree with TRBD2. The CDR3 covers 16 residues. Germline V gene lookup returns CDR1 SGHRS and CDR2 YFSETQ. V lost 0 bases, J lost 6 bases, and 6 bases stayed unmatched. The CDR3 DNA sequence: TGCGCCAGCAGCTTGGGTGCTAGCGGGAGTTCCAATGAGCAGTTCTTC. Translation gives CASSLGASGSSNEQFF.

This chain joins TRBV9 and TRBJ2-7, with 11 bases identical to TRBD1. Trimming at V came to 2 bases and at J to 5 bases, leaving 0 bases not matched to a gene. CDR1 and CDR2 (germline): SGDLS, YYNGEE. This CDR3 is built from 13 residues. CDR3 sequence: CASSVDRGHEQYF. The DNA for the CDR3 is TGTGCCAGCAGCGTGGACAGGGGGCACGAGCAGTACTTC.

This chain connects TRBV5-1 to TRBJ2-3, with 8 bases lining up with TRBD2. The CDR3 consists of 17 residues. CDR1 and CDR2 from the germline V gene are SGHRS and YFSETQ. After removal of 3 bases from V and 0 bases from J, the junction contained 9 bases not matched to a gene. The CDR3 region has the DNA TGCGCCAGCAGCTCCCCCGGGGGGGGCCTAAGCACAGATACGCAGTATTTT. Its protein is CASSSPGGGLSTDTQYF.

This clone was recorded once. The V call is TRBV18, the J call TRBJ1-5; 11 bases fit TRBD1. V trimming: 1 base; J trimming: 0 bases; junction bases outside the gene matches: 14. The CDR3 has 21 amino acids. In germline, CDR1 is KGHSH, CDR2 LQKENI. CDR3 residues: CASSPLTILGQGGYSNQPQHF. CDR3 sequence (DNA): TGTGCCAGCTCACCACTTACGATATTGGGACAGGGGGGATATAGCAATCAGCCCCAGCATTTT.

V gene TRBV19 combines with J gene TRBJ2-5; no clear D. The CDR3 length is 13 residues. CDR1 and CDR2 from the germline V gene are LNHDA and SQIVND (reference sequence). V was clipped by 8 bases and J by 0 bases, with 10 bases between them. This CDR3 is CASGVRDQETQYF. The CDR3 DNA is TGTGCCAGTGGTGTCCGAGACCAAGAGACCCAGTACTTC.

A remark on this clone: One junction end disagrees with the germline gene, perhaps due to a read error. The J gene is TRBJ1-2, the V gene TRBV15; D unclear. The CDR3 loop spans 11 amino acids. The germline V gene has CDR1 LNHNV and CDR2 YYDKDF (reference sequence). The CDR3 here is CATSRDIVLHF. The DNA of the CDR3 is TGTGCCACCAGCAGAGATATTGTACTGCACTTC.

J is TRBJ2-7 and V is TRBV15, with TRBD2 identical over 7 bases. The CDR3 runs 14 residues. The J segment lost 2 bases and the V segment lost 8 bases, leaving 9 bases of the junction unmatched. Germline lookup yields CDR1 LNHNV and CDR2 YYDKDF (reference sequence). CDR3 sequence reads: CATSMGGDAYEQYF. CDR3 nucleotides: TGTGCCACCTCTATGGGGGGGGATGCCTACGAGCAGTACTTC.

V gene TRBV5-1 combines with J gene TRBJ2-5; a weak D match, TRBD2 (6 bases). The CDR3 consists of 16 residues. V lost 0 bases and J 3 bases, leaving 15 bases between the germline ends. CDR1 is SGHRS and CDR2 is YFSETQ in the germline V gene. CDR3 protein: CASSLVGGTGEETQYF. As DNA, the CDR3 is TGCGCCAGCAGCTTGGTTGGCGGGACGGGGGAAGAGACCCAGTACTTC.

The chain joins TRBV6-6 to TRBJ2-3; D gene unclear. CDR1 and CDR2 (germline): MNHNY, SVGAGI (reference sequence). V was clipped by 0 bases and J by 6 bases, with 7 bases between them. The CDR3 has 13 residues. The CDR3: CASSYSKRDTQYF. In DNA form, the CDR3 reads TGTGCCAGCAGTTACTCCAAGAGGGATACGCAGTATTTT.

This chain joins TRBV19 and TRBJ1-2, with 9 positions matching TRBD1. CDR1 and CDR2 from the germline V gene are LNHDA and SQIVND (reference sequence). V was clipped by 2 bases and J by 5 bases; unmatched bases: 3. The CDR3 has 14 amino acids. The CDR3: CASSIRDRAYGYTF. CDR3 DNA sequence: TGTGCCAGTAGTATAAGGGACAGGGCATATGGCTACACCTTC.

This chain links TRBV25-1 with TRBJ2-5; perhaps TRBD2 as D (6 bases). This CDR3 comprises 14 residues. V was cut by 1 base and J by 3 bases, with 9 bases left in between. Germline V gene sequence: CDR1 MGHDK, CDR2 SYGVNS. CDR3 loop: CASSEWGGKETQYF. In DNA form, the CDR3 reads TGTGCCAGCAGTGAATGGGGCGGGAAAGAGACCCAGTACTTC.

This clone has a single count. The rearrangement uses TRBV5-6 and TRBJ1-6; D call uncertain. CDR1 and CDR2 from the germline V gene are SGHDT and YYEEEE. This CDR3 spans 17 amino acids. V was clipped by 0 bases and J by 4 bases, with 14 bases between them. Written as DNA, the CDR3 is TGTGCCAGCAGCTTGGCCTCGGTATACCCATATAATTCACCCCTCCACTTT. It translates to CASSLASVYPYNSPLHF.